One and the same sample provided the 6 T cell receptor beta chains below, sequenced in a study of tissue T cells after allogeneic stem cell transplantation. Libraries were prepared by immunoSEQ multiplex PCR; TCRdb keeps only in-frame clonotypes and omits some of them. The data contain roughly 42,000 clones, roughly 90% of them singletons. Sample: blood, taken before transplantation. The receptors here all came from a woman aged 35-70 years who later had graft-versus-host disease after an allogeneic stem cell transplant.

CDR3 nucleotide sequence: TGTGCCAGCAGCCGACTAGCGGGAGGCGGAGAGACCCAGTACTTC. This encodes CASSRLAGGGETQYF. The genes are TRBV3-1 (or the pseudogene TRBV3-2) and TRBJ2-5; 13 bases match TRBD2. V shed 4 bases and J 4 bases; nucleotides not matched to a gene: 3. The CDR3 totals 15 residues. Germline loops: CDR1 LGHDT, CDR2 YNNKEL (reference sequence).

V gene TRBV29-1 combines with J gene TRBJ1-1, with a possible D match to TRBD1 (5 bases). The CDR3 runs to 12 residues. Germline CDR1 is SQVTM and CDR2 is ANQGSEA. Deletions cut 5 bases from V and 5 bases from J, with 12 bases between. In nucleotides, the CDR3 is TGCAGCGTTTTGGACGGACAAACTGAAGCTTTCTTT. Translating gives CSVLDGQTEAFF.

This sequence joins TRBV7-3 and TRBJ2-2; TRBD1 aligns across 7 bases. The CDR3 is 14 residues long. CDR1 is SGHTA and CDR2 is FQGTGA in the germline V gene. V gave up 5 bases and J gave up 5 bases; unmatched junction bases: 5. CDR3 loop: CASSPTGETGELFF. The CDR3 region has the DNA TGTGCCAGCAGCCCCACAGGGGAGACCGGGGAGCTGTTTTTT.

The chain recombines TRBV28 with TRBJ2-7, with D perhaps TRBD1 (5 bases). The CDR3 runs 13 residues. CDR1 is MDHEN and CDR2 is SYDVKM in the germline V gene. V lost 9 bases to trimming and J lost 2 bases, with 14 bases between them. CDR3 region: CASTTTVPYEQYF. As DNA, the CDR3 is TGTGCCAGTACCACGACAGTTCCCTACGAGCAGTACTTC.

This clone was recorded once. The chain recombines TRBV7-9 with TRBJ2-7; D is possibly TRBD2 (6 bases). This CDR3 has 15 amino acids. Germline CDR1 SEHNR, CDR2 FQNEAQ (reference sequence). V was pared by 0 bases and J by 2 bases, with 11 bases between. CDR3: CASSLANERAYEQYF. The CDR3 DNA is TGTGCCAGCAGCTTAGCGAATGAGCGGGCCTACGAGCAGTACTTC.

The V and J genes are TRBV4-1 and TRBJ2-1; 8 bases line up with TRBD2. CDR1 is MGHRA and CDR2 is YSYEKL in the germline V gene. With 0 bases clipped from V and 7 bases from J, the junction kept 8 bases outside the gene matches. The CDR3 is 16 amino acids. For the CDR3, the DNA is TGCGCCAGCAGCCAAGACGGGAGGGTCCTCGGGAATGAGCAGTTCTTC. Translating gives CASSQDGRVLGNEQFF.